Here is one T cell receptor beta chain with its context. What it binds is unknown. Different DNA sequences within this sample yield the same CDR3. Sequencing used immunoSEQ multiplex PCR; TCRdb keeps in-frame clones, though not all of them. The data hold around 30,000 clones, with approximately 80% observed a single time. The V gene's germline CDR1 is LNHDA and CDR2 SQIVND (reference sequence). V trimming: 5 bases; J trimming: 2 bases; junction bases outside the gene matches: 10. The CDR3 is 17 amino acids. This sample was included in a study of OX40 agonist ivuxolimab in advanced cancers. Study details: Participants averaged about 60 years of age (range roughly 20 to 90) and were less than 85% male.

Whole-study results and caveats: At 0.1 to 3.0 mg/kg, CD4+ and CD8+ blood T cells expanded clonally by week 6. In the 0.1-3.0 mg/kg groups, partial responders showed among the lowest expansion. The study found that CD8+ T cells averaged more expanded clones than CD4+.

The starting material was CD4+ or CD8+ T cells sorted from blood, obtained in a trial of the OX40 agonist ivuxolimab. The receptor was derived from an adult with an advanced solid tumor such as melanoma, head and neck, liver or kidney cancer. The chain recombines TRBV19 with TRBJ2-7, with 12 bases fitting TRBD2. The CDR3 coding sequence is TGTGCCAGTAGTTTCACTAGCGGGGGGTATAAACCCTACGAGCAGTACTTC. It yields the protein CASSFTSGGYKPYEQYF.